Shown below are 9 T cell receptor beta chains from a single sample sequenced in a study of T cell responses to AZD1222 COVID-19 vaccine. The repertoire was sequenced with immunoSEQ multiplex PCR; TCRdb's copy has only in-frame clones and lacks some. Of about 150,000 clones in the sample, 75% to 90% are singletons; the top ten hold roughly 2.5%. The source material was peripheral blood, sampled on day 0 of AZD1222 vaccination. The receptors were sampled from an adult in good health.

The rearrangement links TRBV5-5 to TRBJ2-7; no clear D gene. V was pared by 4 bases and J by 3 bases, with 17 bases between. The CDR3 totals 15 residues. CDR1 SGHKS and CDR2 YYEKEE come from the germline V gene (reference sequence). CDR3 protein: CASSGSPKGGYEQYF. DNA of the CDR3: TGTGCCAGCAGCGGTAGTCCTAAGGGTGGCTACGAGCAGTACTTC.

The gene calls are TRBV6-5 and TRBJ1-2, with D unresolved. This CDR3 has 11 residues. Trimming removed 8 bases from V and 9 bases from J, with 13 bases in between. CDR1 is MNHEY and CDR2 is SVGAGI in the germline V gene. CDR3 sequence reads: CASEGSVSYTF. CDR3 nucleotide sequence: TGTGCCAGCGAGGGTTCCGTAAGCTACACCTTC.

The chain couples TRBV9 to TRBJ1-1, with 9 positions matching TRBD1. The CDR3 loop spans 15 amino acids. After removal of 0 bases from V and 1 base from J, the junction contained 1 base not matched to a gene. Germline V gene lookup returns CDR1 SGDLS and CDR2 YYNGEE. The CDR3 nucleotides read TGTGCCAGCAGCGTAGGGGGACAGGGGAACACTGAAGCTTTCTTT. Its translation is CASSVGGQGNTEAFF.

This clone was detected only once. The CDR3 DNA is TGTGCCAGCAGCGTAGGGGGTCTAGCGGGTCTCGATGAGCAGTTCTTC. Translation gives CASSVGGLAGLDEQFF. The chain recombines TRBV9 with TRBJ2-1; 8 positions agree with TRBD2. The CDR3 contains 16 residues. Trimming cost V 0 bases and J 8 bases; bases outside gene matches: 10. Germline loops: CDR1 SGDLS, CDR2 YYNGEE.

The chain uses TRBV6-1 and TRBJ1-3; the D is unclear. Deletions cut 4 bases from V and 0 bases from J, with 13 bases between. The CDR3 consists of 16 residues. From germline, CDR1 is MNHNS and CDR2 SASEGT. The CDR3 DNA reads TGTGCCAGCAGTGGCATGTGGACGGTCTCTGGAAACACCATATATTTT. Translation: CASSGMWTVSGNTIYF.

The V gene is TRBV7-6, the J gene TRBJ2-2; possible D gene TRBD2, 6 bases. The CDR3 consists of 18 residues. CDR1 is SGHVS and CDR2 is FNYEAQ in the germline V gene. Deletions cut 5 bases from V and 0 bases from J, with 19 bases between. This CDR3 reads CASSPRAYAGTNTGELFF. The CDR3 DNA sequence: TGTGCCAGCAGCCCCCGGGCCTACGCGGGAACGAACACCGGGGAGCTGTTTTTT.

The rearrangement joins TRBV4-1 to TRBJ2-4, with 9 bases aligning to TRBD1. The trim removed 3 bases at V and 5 bases at J, leaving 8 bases unmatched. The CDR3 sequence is 16 residues long. Looked up from germline, CDR1 is MGHRA and CDR2 is YSYEKL. The CDR3 spells CASSQGDRATQNIQYF. In DNA form, the CDR3 reads TGCGCCAGCAGCCAGGGGGACAGGGCTACTCAAAACATTCAGTACTTC.

The V gene is TRBV5-1, the J gene TRBJ2-5; 8 nucleotides align to TRBD2. Germline CDR1 is SGHRS and CDR2 is YFSETQ. V shed 4 bases and J 2 bases; nucleotides not matched to a gene: 7. CDR3 size: 15 residues. The CDR3: CASSVTSGIQETQYF. The CDR3 bases are TGCGCCAGCAGCGTTACTAGCGGTATTCAAGAGACCCAGTACTTC.

The V call is TRBV5-1, the J call TRBJ2-7, with a weak D call TRBD1 (6 bases). Germline assignment: CDR1 SGHRS and CDR2 YFSETQ. V was cut by 3 bases and J by 3 bases, with 16 bases left in between. CDR3 length: 15 residues. The chain's CDR3 is CASSSSRDKNYEQYF. CDR3 sequence (DNA): TGCGCCAGCAGCTCGTCGAGGGACAAGAACTACGAGCAGTACTTC.